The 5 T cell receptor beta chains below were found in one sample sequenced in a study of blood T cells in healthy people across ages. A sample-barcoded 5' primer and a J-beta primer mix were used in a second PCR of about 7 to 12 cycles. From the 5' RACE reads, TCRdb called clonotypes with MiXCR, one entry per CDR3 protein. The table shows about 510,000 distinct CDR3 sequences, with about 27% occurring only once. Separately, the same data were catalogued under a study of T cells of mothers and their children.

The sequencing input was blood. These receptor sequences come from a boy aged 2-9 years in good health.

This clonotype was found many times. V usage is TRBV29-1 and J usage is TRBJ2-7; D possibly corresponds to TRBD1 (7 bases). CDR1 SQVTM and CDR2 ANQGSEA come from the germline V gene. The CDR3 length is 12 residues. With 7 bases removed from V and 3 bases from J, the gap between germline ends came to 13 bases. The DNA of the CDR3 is TGCAGCGGGCGGGGACAGTTCTACGAGCAGTACTTC. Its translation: CSGRGQFYEQYF.

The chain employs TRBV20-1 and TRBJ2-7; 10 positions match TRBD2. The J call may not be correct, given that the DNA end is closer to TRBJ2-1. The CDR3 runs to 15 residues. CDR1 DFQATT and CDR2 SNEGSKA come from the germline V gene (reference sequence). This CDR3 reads CSARRAGGPHNEQFF. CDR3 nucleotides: TGCAGTGCTAGACGAGCGGGGGGGCCCCACAATGAGCAGTTCTTC.

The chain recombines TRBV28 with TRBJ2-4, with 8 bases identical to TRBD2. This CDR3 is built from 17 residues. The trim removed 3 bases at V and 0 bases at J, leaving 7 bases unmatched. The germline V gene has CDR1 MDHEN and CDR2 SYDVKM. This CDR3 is CASSFGTSLRAKNIQYF. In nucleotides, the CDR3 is TGTGCCAGCAGTTTCGGGACTAGTTTACGAGCCAAAAACATTCAGTACTTC.

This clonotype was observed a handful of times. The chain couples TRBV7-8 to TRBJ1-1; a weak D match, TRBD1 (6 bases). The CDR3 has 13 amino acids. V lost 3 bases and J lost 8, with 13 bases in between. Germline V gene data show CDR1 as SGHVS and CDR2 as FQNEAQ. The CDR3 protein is CASSLHLDREAFF. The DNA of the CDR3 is TGTGCCAGCAGCTTGCATCTGGACAGAGAAGCTTTCTTT.

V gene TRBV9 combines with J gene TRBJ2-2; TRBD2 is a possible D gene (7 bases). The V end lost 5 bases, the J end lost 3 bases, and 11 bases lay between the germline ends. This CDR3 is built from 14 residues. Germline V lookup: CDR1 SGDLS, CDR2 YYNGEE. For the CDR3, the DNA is TGTGCCAGCAGGGGGGGGCGTGACACCGGGGAGCTGTTTTTT. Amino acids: CASRGGRDTGELFF.